These 10 T cell receptor beta chains were sequenced from one sample in a study of Ad26.COV2.S vaccination and SARS-CoV-2 variants. The table came from immunoSEQ multiplex PCR; TCRdb's copy has only in-frame clones and leaves some out. Of around 340,000 clones in the sample, roughly nine tenths were seen once. As to treatment: around 19 received Ad26.COV2.S at low or high dose, single or two shots; 5 received placebo; per-sample allocation not given. All samples were drawn on day 63, counting from the first vaccine or placebo injection. Sample: peripheral blood, taken in a trial of Ad26.COV2.S vaccine versus placebo. Receptor source: a person aged 18 to 59 who received the Ad26.COV2.S COVID-19 vaccine or a placebo.

The chain recombines TRBV28 with TRBJ2-1; a weak D match, TRBD1 (6 bases). The CDR3 spans 15 residues. Germline V gene sequence: CDR1 MDHEN, CDR2 SYDVKM. The V gene lost 3 bases and the J gene lost 5 bases, with 14 bases spanning the gap. This CDR3 reads CASSFQVDSNNEQFF. The CDR3 coding sequence is TGTGCCAGCAGTTTTCAAGTGGACAGCAACAATGAGCAGTTCTTC.

The chain recombines TRBV11-2 with TRBJ1-6; 7 bases match TRBD1. V trimming: 5 bases; J trimming: 3 bases; junction bases outside the gene matches: 4. Looked up from germline, CDR1 is SGHAT and CDR2 is FQNNGV. CDR3 length equals 15 residues. CDR3 protein: CASSNRQGYNSPLHF. The CDR3 DNA reads TGTGCCAGCAGCAACCGACAGGGCTATAATTCACCCCTCCACTTT.

This clone showed up just a few times. The gene calls are TRBV7-6 and TRBJ2-2; D ambiguous. The CDR3 is 11 residues long. The germline CDR1 and CDR2 sequences are SGHVS and FNYEAQ. The V and J ends lost 0 bases and 8 bases respectively, with 1 base between them. CDR3 residues: CASSLAGELFF. CDR3 nucleotide sequence: TGTGCCAGCAGCTTAGCTGGGGAGCTGTTTTTT.

This chain uses TRBV5-1 with TRBJ1-1, with a possible D match to TRBD1 (6 bases). The CDR3 covers 16 residues. Per the germline V gene, CDR1 is SGHRS and CDR2 is YFSETQ. V was cut by 4 bases and J by 4 bases, with 20 bases left in between. The CDR3 region has the DNA TGCGCCAGCAGCCCCCATACACAGGGAGGGATCACTGAAGCTTTCTTT. Protein sequence: CASSPHTQGGITEAFF.

The chain is built from TRBV7-9 and TRBJ2-7; 8 bases are a match to TRBD2. With 7 bases clipped from V and 0 bases from J, the junction kept 5 bases outside the gene matches. CDR3 size: 14 residues. Germline CDR1 SEHNR, CDR2 FQNEAQ (reference sequence). The CDR3 here is CASNSGTSSYEQYF. CDR3 nucleotides: TGTGCCAGCAACTCAGGGACTAGCTCCTACGAGCAGTACTTC.

The chain joins TRBV30 to TRBJ1-4; D may be TRBD1 (5 bases). The V gene's germline CDR1 is GTSNPN and CDR2 SVGIG (reference sequence). The CDR3 consists of 12 residues. V lost 3 bases to trimming and J lost 7 bases, with 9 bases between them. The CDR3: CAWSRGTEKLFF. CDR3 nucleotides: TGTGCCTGGAGCCGCGGGACTGAAAAACTGTTTTTT.

This chain links TRBV18 with TRBJ2-1, with TRBD2 matching 15 bases. The V and J ends lost 3 bases and 10 bases, in that order; junction bases with no gene match: 10. CDR1 KGHSH and CDR2 LQKENI come from the germline V gene. The CDR3 spans 17 residues. CDR3: CASSPPGLAGGPEEQFF. Written as DNA, the CDR3 is TGTGCCAGCTCACCCCCAGGACTAGCGGGGGGGCCGGAGGAGCAGTTCTTC.

The chain couples TRBV12-5 to TRBJ1-2; D is possibly TRBD1 (6 bases). V was trimmed by 0 bases and J by 4 bases, leaving 12 bases between them. The CDR3 consists of 15 residues. Per germline, CDR1 LGHNT and CDR2 FRNRAP. CDR3 sequence reads: CASGLVNPGAYGYTF. The CDR3 DNA is TGTGCTAGTGGTTTGGTTAATCCAGGGGCCTATGGCTACACCTTC.

The rearrangement uses TRBV11-2 and TRBJ2-7; D not certain. The V and J ends lost 1 base and 3 bases respectively, with 13 bases between them. The CDR3 consists of 15 residues. Germline CDR1 reads SGHAT; CDR2 reads FQNNGV. The CDR3 nucleotides are TGTGCCAGCAGCTTAGGTCGGAGCCCCGGCTACGAGCAGTACTTC. This encodes CASSLGRSPGYEQYF.

CDR3 residues: CSVDNGSTDTQYF. CDR3 nucleotide sequence: TGCAGCGTAGACAATGGGAGCACAGATACGCAGTATTTT. The chain combines TRBV29-1 with TRBJ2-3; D is ambiguous. The V and J ends lost 6 bases and 0 bases respectively, with 10 bases between them. The CDR3 runs to 13 residues. Germline values: CDR1 SQVTM, CDR2 ANQGSEA.